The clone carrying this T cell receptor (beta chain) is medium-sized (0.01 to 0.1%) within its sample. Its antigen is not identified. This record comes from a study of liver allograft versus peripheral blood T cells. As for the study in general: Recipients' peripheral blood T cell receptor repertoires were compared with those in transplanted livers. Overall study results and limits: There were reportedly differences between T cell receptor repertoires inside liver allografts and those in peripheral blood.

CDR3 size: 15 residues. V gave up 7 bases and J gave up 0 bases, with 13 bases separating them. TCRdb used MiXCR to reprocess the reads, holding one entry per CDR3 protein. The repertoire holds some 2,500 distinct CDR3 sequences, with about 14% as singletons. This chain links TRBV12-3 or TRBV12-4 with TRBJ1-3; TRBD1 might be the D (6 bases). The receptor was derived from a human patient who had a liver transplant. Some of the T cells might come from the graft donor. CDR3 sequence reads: CASTFGGLSGNTIYF. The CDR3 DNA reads TGTGCCAGCACCTTCGGGGGCCTCTCTGGAAACACCATATATTTT.